The 17 T cell receptor beta chains listed next were all sequenced from one sample in a study of T-cell reconstitution after alpha-beta-depleted transplantation in children. Unique molecular identifiers were incorporated during preparation of the TCRbeta library. TCRdb re-analysed the PCR reads in MiXCR, keeping a single row per CDR3 protein. Among around 87,000 distinct CDR3 sequences listed, 8% to 9% were seen once. Sequenced here: PBMCs from the stem cell graft donor, sampled from the stem cell graft. Receptors originate from a human donor who donated a stem cell graft to a child with congenital amegakaryocytic thrombocytopenia.

This clonotype was seen at least ten times. This chain uses TRBV10-3 with TRBJ1-2, with D hard to call. Trimming took off 2 bases at V and 11 bases at J, with 15 bases between the two ends. The CDR3 extends over 13 amino acids. Germline assignment: CDR1 ENHRY and CDR2 SYGVKD. CDR3: CAISERQPMGYTF. DNA of the CDR3: TGTGCCATCAGTGAGAGACAACCAATGGGTTACACCTTC.

This clonotype is medium-sized within its sample. The chain employs TRBV12-3 or TRBV12-4 and TRBJ2-7; a weak D match, TRBD2 (5 bases). This CDR3 is 14 amino acids long. The ends were cut back, 6 bases at V and 0 bases at J, with 12 bases in the middle. CDR3 in amino acids: CASSPTEVSYEQYF. CDR3 bases: TGTGCCAGCAGCCCGACGGAGGTCTCCTACGAGCAGTACTTC.

This clonotype was seen repeatedly, ten times or more. The chain uses TRBV20-1 and TRBJ2-3; a possible D gene is TRBD1 (6 bases). Trimming took 6 bases from V and 5 from J, leaving 12 bases between them. Germline V gives CDR1 DFQATT, CDR2 SNEGSKA (reference sequence). CDR3 length: 12 residues. CDR3 sequence: CSAGDTRDTQYF. The CDR3 DNA reads as TGCAGTGCCGGGGACACTAGAGATACGCAGTATTTT.

This clonotype has at least ten counts. The chain has TRBV7-9 and TRBJ2-2; D is undetermined. The CDR3 sequence is 16 residues long. V gave up 1 base and J gave up 7 bases, with 16 bases separating them. Germline V lookup: CDR1 SEHNR, CDR2 FQNEAQ (reference sequence). In nucleotides, the CDR3 is TGTGCCAGCAGCTTAGGGTCCCCCCACCGGCGCGGGGAGCTGTTTTTT. Protein product: CASSLGSPHRRGELFF.

This clonotype has ten or more counts. The rearrangement links TRBV7-7 to TRBJ2-3; D could derive from TRBD1 or TRBD2 (5 bases each). Trimming pared 6 bases from V and 4 bases from J, leaving 11 bases between. Germline V gene sequence: CDR1 SSHAT, CDR2 FNYEAQ (reference sequence). This CDR3 comprises 13 residues. DNA for the CDR3: TGTGCCAGCAGTTCGGGGCTTCCAGATACGCAGTATTTT. Protein sequence: CASSSGLPDTQYF.

This clonotype was counted many times. The rearrangement joins TRBV7-7 to TRBJ2-1; TRBD2 matches 13 bases. The CDR3 has 17 residues. CDR1 is SSHAT, CDR2 FNYEAQ, per germline (reference sequence). After removal of 1 base from V and 9 bases from J, the junction contained 9 bases not matched to a gene. The CDR3 nucleotides read TGTGCCAGCAGCTTAGGACCAGGACTAGCGGGAGTTGCTGAGCAGTTCTTC. The encoded protein is CASSLGPGLAGVAEQFF.

This clonotype was detected a few times. The chain uses TRBV6-2 or TRBV6-3 and TRBJ2-3; D is perhaps TRBD2 (6 bases). This CDR3 spans 15 amino acids. V was cut by 6 bases and J by 2 bases, with 15 bases left in between. CDR1 is MNHEY and CDR2 is SVGEGT in the germline V gene. This CDR3 is CASSPAGGDTDTQYF. In DNA, the CDR3 is TGTGCCAGCAGCCCCGCCGGCGGGGACACAGATACGCAGTATTTT.

This clonotype occurred many times. The chain combines TRBV29-1 with TRBJ2-3, with 11 bases identical to TRBD2. CDR1 and CDR2 from the germline V gene are SQVTM and ANQGSEA. Trimming took 6 bases from V and 3 from J; bases not matched to a gene: 5. CDR3 length equals 14 residues. The DNA for the CDR3 is TGCAGCGTCGGGACTAGCGGAGGAACAGATACGCAGTATTTT. Translation gives CSVGTSGGTDTQYF.

This clonotype was counted ten times or more. At one of its ends the junction is not consistent with the germline gene, which may arise from a read error. This chain links TRBV5-5 with TRBJ2-7; 7 bases are shared with TRBD1. CDR3 length: 13 amino acids. CDR1 and CDR2 (germline): SGHKS, YYEKEE (reference sequence). The CDR3 sequence: CASSIPQGPLFNF. As DNA, the CDR3 is TGTGCCAGCAGCATCCCACAGGGGCCCCTATTTAACTTC. The whole variable domain, filled in from reference TRBV5-5 and TRBJ2-7, reads DAGVTQSPTHLIKTRGQQVTLRCSPISGHKSVSWYQQVLGQGPQFIFQYYEKEERGRGNFPDRFSARQFPNYSSELNVNALLLGDSALYLCASSIPQGPLFNFGPGTRLTVT.

This clonotype was detected many times. In DNA form, the CDR3 reads TGTGCCAGCAGCGTTTCCCCCGCGGCGAGCGCTGAAGCTTTCTTT. Its protein is CASSVSPAASAEAFF. V usage is TRBV9 and J usage is TRBJ1-1, with no clear D. V was pared by 2 bases and J by 6 bases, with 17 bases between. The V gene's germline CDR1 is SGDLS and CDR2 YYNGEE. The CDR3 is 15 amino acids.

This clonotype was detected many times. The rearrangement joins TRBV20-1 to TRBJ2-7, with D possibly called TRBD1 or TRBD2 (5 bases each). The germline V and J ends were trimmed by 3 bases and 4 bases, with 16 bases remaining between them. Germline values: CDR1 DFQATT, CDR2 SNEGSKA (reference sequence). The CDR3 runs 14 residues. The CDR3 region has the DNA TGCAGTGCTAGTTCGGTAACCGAGGGGTACGAGCAGTACTTC. Amino acids: CSASSVTEGYEQYF.

This clonotype has a count of ten or more. The CDR3 protein is CASSLGQGTTNEKLFF. The CDR3 coding sequence is TGTGCCAGCAGCTTAGGACAGGGGACAACTAATGAAAAACTGTTTTTT. The gene calls are TRBV7-9 and TRBJ1-4; the match to TRBD1 covers 8 bases. The CDR3 is made up of 16 amino acids. Trimming removed 1 base from V and 0 bases from J; junction bases left unmatched: 1. CDR1 SEHNR and CDR2 FQNEAQ come from the germline V gene (reference sequence).

The table lists this clonotype with a few counts. The CDR3 loop is CASSLGRREAFF. CDR3 nucleotides: TGTGCCAGCAGCTTGGGGCGAAGGGAAGCTTTCTTT. The rearrangement links TRBV7-2 to TRBJ1-1; a possible D gene is TRBD1 (5 bases). The V gene's germline CDR1 is SGHTA and CDR2 FQGNSA. V lost 3 bases, J lost 8 bases, and 10 bases lay in between. CDR3 length: 12 amino acids.

This clonotype was counted ten times or more. The rearrangement links TRBV29-1 to TRBJ2-1; TRBD2 matches 10 bases. In germline, CDR1 is SQVTM, CDR2 ANQGSEA. The ends lost 8 bases at V and 8 bases at J; junction bases unmatched: 6. The length of the CDR3 is 12 residues. The CDR3 DNA follows: TGCAGCTCTAAGCGGGAGGGGTATGAGCAGTTCTTC. Encoded protein: CSSKREGYEQFF.

In this sample, this clonotype turned up many times. The gene calls are TRBV29-1 and TRBJ2-2; D not resolved. This CDR3 has 15 amino acids. V gave up 1 base and J gave up 6 bases, with 15 bases separating them. Per the germline V gene, CDR1 is SQVTM and CDR2 is ANQGSEA. CDR3 in amino acids: CSVEGETASSGELFF. The CDR3 DNA is TGCAGCGTTGAAGGTGAGACCGCGTCCTCCGGGGAGCTGTTTTTT.

This clonotype was counted ten times or more. The CDR3 loop is CASSLAGPPGTDTQYF. The CDR3 DNA sequence: TGCGCCAGCAGCTTGGCGGGGCCCCCTGGCACAGATACGCAGTATTTT. The chain employs TRBV5-1 and TRBJ2-3; tentatively, D is TRBD1 or TRBD2 (5 bases each). The CDR3 loop spans 16 amino acids. The V gene's germline CDR1 is SGHRS and CDR2 YFSETQ. Trimming cost V 0 bases and J 1 base, with 12 bases left between them.

This clonotype has at least ten counts. The rearrangement uses TRBV5-1 and TRBJ1-1; 8 bases align to TRBD1. The V gene end was trimmed by 4 bases and the J gene end by 1 base; junction bases not matched to a gene: 3. The germline V gene has CDR1 SGHRS and CDR2 YFSETQ. The CDR3 sequence is 14 residues long. The chain's CDR3 is CASSAGTGNTEAFF. The CDR3, as DNA: TGCGCCAGCAGCGCCGGGACAGGGAACACTGAAGCTTTCTTT.